The present TCR beta chain was sequenced within a study of shared clonotypes between healthy human individuals. Study information: Donors consisted of a couple of women and a few men between 18 and 49.

Only in-frame clones appear in the TCRdb table, and some are missing; sequencing was by immunoSEQ multiplex PCR. Of 2 million to 2.5 million clones in the sample, almost 96% were seen once. Notes on this clone: Its target is unknown.

Whole-study findings and limits: Clonotypes that were shared across a handful of donors made up approximately 5% of naive CD4 clonotypes.

V shed 5 bases and J shed 6 bases, with 20 bases lying between them. Germline V gene lookup returns CDR1 SGHTA and CDR2 FQGNSA. The CDR3 extends over 16 amino acids. The sample consisted of naive CD4+ T cells sorted from blood. This sample's subset: CD45RA+ positively selected. The V gene is TRBV7-2, the J gene TRBJ2-1; perhaps TRBD2 as D (6 bases). This receptor was identified in a man aged 18 to 29 in good health. This CDR3 is CASSVDRGIIFNEQFF. In DNA, the CDR3 is TGTGCCAGCAGCGTAGACCGGGGGATTATATTCAATGAGCAGTTCTTC.